The sequence of this TCR beta chain was determined in a study of CD8 T cells in Susac syndrome. The authors sequenced TCR beta from blood CD8+ and CD4+ T cells. Healthy donors, matched for age and sex, constituted the control group. Trimming cost V 6 bases and J 6 bases; bases outside gene matches: 8. Germline lookup yields CDR1 DFQATT and CDR2 SNEGSKA (reference sequence). The CDR3 is 14 residues long. When the RNA was reverse transcribed, random hexamers were used with an input of roughly 0.5 to 1 ug. With immunoSEQ multiplex PCR, TCR beta CDR3 was amplified across 54 Vbeta and 13 Jbeta. Via MiXCR, TCRdb re-called the immunoSEQ multiplex PCR reads, giving one row per CDR3 protein. The repertoire holds 150,000 to 200,000 distinct CDR3 sequences, with about 93% as singletons.

The specimen sequenced was CD4+ T cells from PBMCs. This clonotype was obtained from a human donor in good health. This rearrangement joins TRBV20-1 to TRBJ2-1; 10 bases match TRBD1. The CDR3 region has the DNA TGCAGTGCCGCCTCCGGGACAGGGGCCAATGAGCAGTTCTTC. This gives the protein CSAASGTGANEQFF.